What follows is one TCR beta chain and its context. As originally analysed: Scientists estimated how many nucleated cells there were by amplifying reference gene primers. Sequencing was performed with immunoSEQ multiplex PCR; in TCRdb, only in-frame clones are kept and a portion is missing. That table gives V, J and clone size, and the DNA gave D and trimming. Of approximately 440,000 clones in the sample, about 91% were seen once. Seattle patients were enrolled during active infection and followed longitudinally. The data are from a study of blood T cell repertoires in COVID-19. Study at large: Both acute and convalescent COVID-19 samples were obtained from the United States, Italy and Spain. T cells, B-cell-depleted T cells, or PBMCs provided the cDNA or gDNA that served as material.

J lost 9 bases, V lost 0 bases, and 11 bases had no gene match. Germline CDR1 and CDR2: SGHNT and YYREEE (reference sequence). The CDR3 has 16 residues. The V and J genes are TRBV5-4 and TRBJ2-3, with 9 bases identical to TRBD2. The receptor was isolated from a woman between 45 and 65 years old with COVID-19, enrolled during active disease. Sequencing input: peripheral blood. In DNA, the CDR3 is TGTGCCAGCAGCTTGGTAGGGGGACTAGCCTCTGTCACGCAGTATTTT. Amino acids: CASSLVGGLASVTQYF.